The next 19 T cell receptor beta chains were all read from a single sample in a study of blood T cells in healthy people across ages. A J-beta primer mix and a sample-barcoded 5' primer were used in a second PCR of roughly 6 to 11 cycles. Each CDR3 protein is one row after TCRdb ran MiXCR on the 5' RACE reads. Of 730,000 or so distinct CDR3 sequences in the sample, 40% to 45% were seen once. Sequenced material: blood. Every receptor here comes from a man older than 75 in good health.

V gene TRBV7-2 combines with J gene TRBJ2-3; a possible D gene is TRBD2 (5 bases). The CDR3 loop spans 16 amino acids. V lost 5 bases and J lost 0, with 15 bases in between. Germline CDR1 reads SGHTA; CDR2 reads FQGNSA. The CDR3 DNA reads TGTGCCAGCAGCGCTTCGGGGAGTTGGAGCACAGATACGCAGTATTTT. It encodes CASSASGSWSTDTQYF.

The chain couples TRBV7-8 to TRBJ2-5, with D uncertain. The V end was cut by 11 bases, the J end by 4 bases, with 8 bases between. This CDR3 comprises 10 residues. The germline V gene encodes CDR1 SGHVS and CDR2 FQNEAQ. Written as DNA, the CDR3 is TGTGCCGGCGAGATAGAGACCCAGTACTTC. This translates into CAGEIETQYF.

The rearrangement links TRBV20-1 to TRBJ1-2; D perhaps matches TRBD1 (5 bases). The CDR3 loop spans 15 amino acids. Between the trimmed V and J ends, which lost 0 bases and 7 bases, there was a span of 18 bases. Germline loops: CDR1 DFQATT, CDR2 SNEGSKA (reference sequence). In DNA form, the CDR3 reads TGCAGTGCTAGAGATCAGGGAGGGAATTTGGGTGGCTACACCTTC. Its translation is CSARDQGGNLGGYTF.

The CDR3 loop reads CATSDHGQGGETQYF. CDR3 nucleotide sequence: TGTGCCACCAGTGATCACGGACAGGGAGGGGAGACCCAGTACTTC. The V gene is TRBV24-1, the J gene TRBJ2-7; TRBD1 is a possible D gene (8 bases). Gene TRBJ2-5 matches the end of the DNA better, so the J call may be wrong. Germline-derived CDR1 and CDR2 are KGHDR and SFDVKD. This CDR3 region has 15 residues.

The CDR3, as DNA: TGTGCCAGCAGGCCCCCAAACAATGAGCAGTTCTTC. Translating it yields CASRPPNNEQFF. The chain recombines TRBV7-2 with TRBJ2-1; D not certain. Germline V CDR1 and CDR2: SGHTA, FQGNSA. This CDR3 comprises 12 residues. The V and J ends lost 6 bases and 5 bases respectively, with 8 bases between them.

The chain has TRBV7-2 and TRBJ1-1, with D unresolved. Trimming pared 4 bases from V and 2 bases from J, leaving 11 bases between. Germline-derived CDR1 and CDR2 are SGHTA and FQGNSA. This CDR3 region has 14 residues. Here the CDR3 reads CASSSTPANTEAFF. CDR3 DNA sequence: TGTGCCAGCAGCTCAACGCCGGCAAACACTGAAGCTTTCTTT. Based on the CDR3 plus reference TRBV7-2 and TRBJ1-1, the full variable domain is GAGVSQSPSNKVTEKGKDVELRCDPISGHTALYWYRQSLGQGLEFLIYFQGNSAPDKSGLPSDRFSAERTGGSVSTLTIQRTQQEDSAVYLCASSSTPANTEAFFGQGTRLTVV.

The CDR3 loop reads CASSVGGGGTGELFF. DNA for the CDR3: TGTGCCAGCAGTGTTGGAGGTGGGGGGACCGGGGAGCTGTTTTTT. The V gene is TRBV6-6, the J gene TRBJ2-2; tentative D call: TRBD2 (6 bases). CDR3 length equals 15 residues. The V gene's germline CDR1 is MNHNY and CDR2 SVGAGI (reference sequence). Trimming shortened V by 5 bases and J by 5 bases, and 15 bases separated the two germline ends.

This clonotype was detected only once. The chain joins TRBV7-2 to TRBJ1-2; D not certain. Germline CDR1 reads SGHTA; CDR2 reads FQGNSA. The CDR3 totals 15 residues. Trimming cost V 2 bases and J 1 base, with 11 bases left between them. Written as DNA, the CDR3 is TGTGCCAGCAGCTTATTTAACGGGGATAACTATGGCTACACCTTC. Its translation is CASSLFNGDNYGYTF.

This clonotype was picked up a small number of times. CDR3 residues: CASIFLGSYEQYF. The CDR3 DNA reads TGCGCCAGCATTTTTCTGGGATCATACGAGCAGTACTTC. The V call is TRBV10-1, the J call TRBJ2-7; D not certain. This CDR3 spans 13 amino acids. Germline CDR1 reads WNHNN; CDR2 reads SYGVQD (reference sequence). V lost 7 bases and J lost 4, with 14 bases in between.

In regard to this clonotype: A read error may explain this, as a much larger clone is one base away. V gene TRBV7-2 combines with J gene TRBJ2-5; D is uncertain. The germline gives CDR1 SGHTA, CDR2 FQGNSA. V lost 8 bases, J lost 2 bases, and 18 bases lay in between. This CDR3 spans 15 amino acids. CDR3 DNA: TGTGCCAGCGGCTCGACCGTAGGGTGGCAAGAGACCCAGTACTTC. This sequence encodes CASGSTVGWQETQYF.

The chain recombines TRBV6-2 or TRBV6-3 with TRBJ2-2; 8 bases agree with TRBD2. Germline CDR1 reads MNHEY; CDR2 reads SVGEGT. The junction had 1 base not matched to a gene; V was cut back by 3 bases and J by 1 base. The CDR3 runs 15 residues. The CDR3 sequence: CASSYTSGNTGELFF. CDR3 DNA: TGTGCCAGCAGTTATACTAGCGGGAACACCGGGGAGCTGTTTTTT.

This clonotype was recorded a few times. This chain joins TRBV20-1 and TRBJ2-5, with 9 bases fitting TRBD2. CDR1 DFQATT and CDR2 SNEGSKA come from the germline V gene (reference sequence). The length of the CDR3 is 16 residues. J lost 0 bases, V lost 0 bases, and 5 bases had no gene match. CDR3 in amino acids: CSAREASGGNQETQYF. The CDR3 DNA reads TGCAGTGCTAGAGAGGCCAGCGGGGGGAACCAAGAGACCCAGTACTTC.

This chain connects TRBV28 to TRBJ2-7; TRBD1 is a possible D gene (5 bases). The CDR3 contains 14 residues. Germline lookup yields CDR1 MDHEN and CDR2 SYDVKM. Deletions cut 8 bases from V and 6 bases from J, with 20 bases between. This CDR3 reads CASRYNRYLGEQYF. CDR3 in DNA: TGTGCCAGCCGATACAACAGGTATCTCGGCGAGCAGTACTTC.

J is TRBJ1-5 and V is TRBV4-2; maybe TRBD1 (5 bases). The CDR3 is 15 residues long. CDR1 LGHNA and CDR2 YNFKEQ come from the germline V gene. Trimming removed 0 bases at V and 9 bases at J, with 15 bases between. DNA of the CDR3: TGTGCCAGCAGCCAAGATCAGCAGGGAGGTTTGCCCCAGCATTTT. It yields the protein CASSQDQQGGLPQHF.

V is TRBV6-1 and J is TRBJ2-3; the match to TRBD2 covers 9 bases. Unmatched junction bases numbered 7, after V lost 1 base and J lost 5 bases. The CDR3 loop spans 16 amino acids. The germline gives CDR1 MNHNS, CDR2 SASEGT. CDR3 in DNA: TGTGCCAGCAGTGAAGGCCTTAGCGGGGGATTAGATACGCAGTATTTT. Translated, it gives CASSEGLSGGLDTQYF.

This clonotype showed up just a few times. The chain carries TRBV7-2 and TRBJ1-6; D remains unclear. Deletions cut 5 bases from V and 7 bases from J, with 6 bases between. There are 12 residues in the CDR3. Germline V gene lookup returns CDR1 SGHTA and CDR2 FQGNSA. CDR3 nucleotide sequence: TGTGCCAGCAGCCTCAGGAATTCACCCCTCCACTTT. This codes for CASSLRNSPLHF.

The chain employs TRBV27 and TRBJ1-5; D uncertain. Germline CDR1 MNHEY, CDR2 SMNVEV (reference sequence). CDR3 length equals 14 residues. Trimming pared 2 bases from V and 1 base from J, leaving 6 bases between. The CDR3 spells CASSLRTSNQPQHF. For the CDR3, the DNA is TGTGCCAGCAGTTTAAGGACGAGCAATCAGCCCCAGCATTTT.

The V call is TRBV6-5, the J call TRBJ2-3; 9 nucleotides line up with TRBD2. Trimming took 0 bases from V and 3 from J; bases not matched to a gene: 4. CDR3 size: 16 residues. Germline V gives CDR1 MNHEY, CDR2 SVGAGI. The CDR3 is CASSYSGGGATDTQYF. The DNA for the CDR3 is TGTGCCAGCAGTTACTCTGGCGGGGGGGCAACAGATACGCAGTATTTT.

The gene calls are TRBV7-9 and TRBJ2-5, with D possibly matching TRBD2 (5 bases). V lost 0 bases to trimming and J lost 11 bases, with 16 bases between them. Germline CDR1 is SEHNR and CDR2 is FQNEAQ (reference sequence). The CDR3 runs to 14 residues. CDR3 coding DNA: TGTGCCAGCAGCTTAGCACTGCCGGGGAGTGAGCAGTACTTC. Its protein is CASSLALPGSEQYF.